The present entry profiles one T cell receptor beta chain with its context. The antigen remains unidentified. This specimen comes from a study of cytomegalovirus exposure and HLA in healthy donors. Study-level information: From 170 million or so T cells, an earlier analysis saw some 120 million unique TCR beta sequences.

Per the germline V gene, CDR1 is LNHDA and CDR2 is SQIVND (reference sequence). CDR3 length: 15 amino acids. V trimming: 2 bases; J trimming: 5 bases; junction bases outside the gene matches: 8. The PCR was carried out with 60 Vbeta primers and 13 Jbeta primers. Original methodology: Later reanalysis found around 80 million unique TCR beta chains, about 11 million of them shared. The method was immunoSEQ multiplex PCR; TCRdb's version includes in-frame clones alone and lacks a portion of them. Clonal size and the V and J genes are those of that table, whereas D and trimming came from the DNA. The data include approximately 110,000 clones; the top ten clones carry roughly 3.7%. Findings and caveats of the study: Some V segments (TRBV6-2 and TRBV6-3 among them) were excluded as indistinguishable.

The source is a man younger than 40 in good health and CMV-seronegative. The sample consisted of PBMCs. The chain uses TRBV19 and TRBJ2-5; 7 nucleotides align to TRBD2. The CDR3 loop reads CASSILGLMGETQYF. The CDR3 nucleotides are TGTGCCAGTAGTATACTGGGACTAATGGGGGAGACCCAGTACTTC. The entire variable domain, with the rest obtained from reference TRBV19 and TRBJ2-5, is as follows: DGGITQSPKYLFRKEGQNVTLSCEQNLNHDAMYWYRQDPGQGLRLIYYSQIVNDFQKGDIAEGYSVSREKKESFPLTVTSAQKNPTAFYLCASSILGLMGETQYFGPGTRLLVL.